The rows below give T cell receptor beta chains drawn from one sample of a study of blood T cells in healthy people across ages. Using its own MiXCR run on the 5' RACE reads, TCRdb lists one record per CDR3 protein. The sample has roughly 800,000 distinct CDR3 sequences, roughly 24% seen once. The same sample was also used in a study of T cells of mothers and their children.

Sample: blood. The origin of the receptors is a boy aged 5-17 years in good health. Both conserved end residues are part of each CDR3. D genes are given only for firm matches. Not all rows give a size; the values are once, few, many and, for expanded clones, a class.

TRBV12-3/TRBV12-4	TRBD1	TRBJ1-2	NA	CASSSARQGSWDYGYTF	TGTGCCAGCAGTTCCGCCCGACAGGGATCCTGGGACTATGGCTACACCTTC
TRBV4-1	TRBD2	TRBJ2-1	NA	CASSQVDMGLDLNEQFF	TGCGCCAGCAGCCAAGTCGATATGGGACTAGACCTGAATGAGCAGTTCTTC
TRBV9	NA	TRBJ1-2	NA	CASSATENGYGYTF	TGTGCCAGCAGTGCGACTGAGAATGGCTATGGCTACACCTTC
TRBV5-1	NA	TRBJ2-5	few	CASSLEPASSGETQYF	TGCGCCAGCAGCTTGGAGCCGGCTAGCAGCGGAGAGACCCAGTACTTC
TRBV3-1	NA	TRBJ2-7	few	CASSQEGLEQYF	TGTGCCAGCAGCCAAGAAGGGCTCGAGCAGTACTTC
TRBV6-2/TRBV6-3	NA	TRBJ1-2	NA	CASSYPGRSNYGYTF	TGTGCCAGCAGTTACCCGGGACGGTCCAACTATGGCTACACCTTC
TRBV14	NA	TRBJ2-5	NA	CASGTRQETQYF	TGTGCCAGCGGGACACGTCAAGAGACCCAGTACTTC
TRBV7-2	NA	TRBJ2-7	NA	CASSPPRQVAYEQYF	TGTGCCAGCAGCCCCCCGCGGCAGGTTGCCTACGAGCAGTACTTC
TRBV20-1	NA	TRBJ2-1	NA	CSVQTPGGGASSYNERFF	TGCAGTGTTCAGACGCCTGGCGGGGGCGCCAGCTCCTACAATGAGCGGTTCTTC
TRBV29-1	NA	TRBJ1-1	NA	CNVEDLGFTEAFF	TGCAACGTTGAAGATTTAGGGTTCACTGAAGCTTTCTTT
TRBV10-3	TRBD1	TRBJ1-4	NA	CATAESGTANEKLFF	TGTGCCACCGCTGAGTCCGGGACAGCTAATGAAAAACTGTTTTTT
TRBV27	NA	TRBJ2-5	NA	CASSNDRLETQYF	TGTGCCAGCAGTAATGATCGCTTAGAGACCCAGTACTTC
TRBV28	NA	TRBJ2-2	few	CAGSLGRSTGELFF	TGTGCCGGCAGCTTGGGTAGGAGCACCGGGGAGCTGTTTTTT